This record concerns one T cell receptor (beta chain) sequence. Antigen specificity is unknown. Here immunoSEQ multiplex PCR was the method, and the copy in TCRdb shows in-frame clones only, minus some. The sample lists some 75,000 clones, around nine tenths occurring once. This record belongs to a study of OX40 agonist ivuxolimab in advanced cancers. Looking at the study overall: Prior checkpoint blockade (anti-PD-1, anti-PD-L1 or anti-CTLA-4) was permitted; 35% to 50% had it. Whole-study results and caveats: Relatively little clonal expansion, among the lowest observed, appeared in partial responders at 0.1-3.0 mg/kg.

This CDR3 is 14 amino acids long. V was pared by 2 bases and J by 7 bases, with 11 bases between. Germline lookup yields CDR1 KGHSH and CDR2 LQKENI. The chain recombines TRBV18 with TRBJ1-4; perhaps TRBD1 as D (5 bases). Source: CD4+ or CD8+ T cells sorted from blood, taken in a trial of the OX40 agonist ivuxolimab. The receptor was isolated from an adult with an advanced solid tumor such as melanoma, head and neck, liver or kidney cancer. Here the CDR3 reads CASSPRGSSEKLFF. For the CDR3, the DNA is TGTGCCAGCTCACCAAGGGGATCCTCTGAAAAACTGTTTTTT.